This T cell receptor (beta chain) was documented in a study of regulatory T cells in long-lasting Graves disease. Overall study results and limits: TRBV28 was favored in persistent disease, as were TRBJ1-2 and TRBJ2-5. New patients shared 970 or so public clonotypes, and persistent patients shared more, with about 2,700.

Germline CDR1 KGHDR, CDR2 SFDVKD. V dropped 7 bases and J dropped 3; count of bases not matched to a gene: 5. The CDR3 extends over 14 amino acids. Time point defined: persistent/refractory GD, antithyroid drugs over 5 years with positive TRAb. There was RNA extracted from PBMCs, and the TCR library was made from it. iRepertoire HTBI primers and Arm-PCR of CDR3 regions built TCR beta libraries. TCRdb passed the multiplex PCR reads through MiXCR, listing each CDR3 protein once. This sample has 350,000 to 500,000 distinct CDR3 sequences, with under 25% found just once. This clonotype was seen many times. What it binds is unknown.

This clonotype was sampled from a female donor with Graves disease. The rearrangement joins TRBV24-1 to TRBJ2-7, with 10 bases lining up with TRBD1. The sample in question was peripheral blood mononuclear cells (PBMCs), obtained when the disease was refractory, from a patient treated with antithyroid drugs. CDR3 nucleotide sequence: TGTGCCACCAGCCACGGGGACAGGGGCTACGAGCAGTACTTC. It yields the protein CATSHGDRGYEQYF.